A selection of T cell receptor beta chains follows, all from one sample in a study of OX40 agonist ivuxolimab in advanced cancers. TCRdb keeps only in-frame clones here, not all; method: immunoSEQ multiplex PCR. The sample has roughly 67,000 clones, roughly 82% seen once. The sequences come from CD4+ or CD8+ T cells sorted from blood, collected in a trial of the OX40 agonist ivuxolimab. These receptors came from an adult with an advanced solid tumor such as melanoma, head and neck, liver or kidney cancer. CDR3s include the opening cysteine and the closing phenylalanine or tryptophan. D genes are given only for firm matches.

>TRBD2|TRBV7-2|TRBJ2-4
TGTGCCAGCAGCTCGCTAGCGGCTAAAAACATTCAGTACTTC
CASSSLAAKNIQYF
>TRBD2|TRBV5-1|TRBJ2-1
TGCGCCAGCAGCTCAGGGACTAGCGGGAGCTACTACAATGAGCAGTTCTTC
CASSSGTSGSYYNEQFF
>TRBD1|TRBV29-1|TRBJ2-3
TGCAGCGTTGACGGGACAGGGGGCACAGATACGCAGTATTTT
CSVDGTGGTDTQYF
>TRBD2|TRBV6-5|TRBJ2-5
TGTGCCAGCAGTTACGTCGGGGGGTACCAAGAGACCCAGTACTTC
CASSYVGGYQETQYF
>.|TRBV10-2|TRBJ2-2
TGCGCCAGCAGAAACACCGGGGAGCTGTTTTTT
CASRNTGELFF
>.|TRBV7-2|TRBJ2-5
.
CASTSAGGNQETQYF
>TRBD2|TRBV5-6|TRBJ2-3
TGTGCCAGCAGCCTCTGGGTAGCGGGGGGCCCATCGGAGGTTACGCAGTATTTT
CASSLWVAGGPSEVTQYF
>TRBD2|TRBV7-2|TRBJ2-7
TGTGCCAGCAGCTTGGTACGGACAAATCCGGGACTAGCGGGGGAGCAGTACTTC
CASSLVRTNPGLAGEQYF
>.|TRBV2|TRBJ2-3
TGTGCCAGCAGTGAACCTTGGGACGTAAGCAGGGCAGATACGCAGTATTTT
CASSEPWDVSRADTQYF
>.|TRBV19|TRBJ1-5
TGTGCCAGTAGTGCCCGGGGTAGTTCCAATCAGCCCCAGCATTTT
CASSARGSSNQPQHF